The rows below give T cell receptor beta chains drawn from one sample of a study of blood T cell repertoires in COVID-19. Using immunoSEQ multiplex PCR, the repertoire was profiled, and TCRdb retains in-frame clones only, with some absent. This sample yields 250,000 to 300,000 clones, of which around 83% are seen a single time; about 3.6% belongs to the top ten. Sequencing used peripheral blood. The receptors originated from a man aged 18 to 29 with active or convalescent COVID-19. CDR3s include the opening cysteine and the closing phenylalanine or tryptophan. The D gene is left open where the match is weak. For some rows the clone size is stated as once, few or many, or as a class when expanded; others skip it.

v_gene: TRBV18
abundance: .
d_gene: .
j_gene: TRBJ2-2
CDR3nt: TGTGCCAGCTCACCCTTCACCGGGGAGCTGTTTTTT
CDR3aa: CASSPFTGELFF

v_gene: TRBV28
abundance: .
d_gene: .
j_gene: TRBJ2-3
CDR3nt: TGTGCCAGCAGTTGGGGCCTAGACACTAGCACAGATACGCAGTATTTT
CDR3aa: CASSWGLDTSTDTQYF

v_gene: TRBV6-5
abundance: .
d_gene: .
j_gene: TRBJ1-1
CDR3nt: TGTGCCAGCAGTTACTCGATAAGAGGGAGCACTGAAGCTTTCTTT
CDR3aa: CASSYSIRGSTEAFF

v_gene: TRBV27
abundance: .
d_gene: TRBD2
j_gene: TRBJ2-3
CDR3nt: TGTGCCAGCAGTTTAGCGGGAGTCGACGCAGATACGCAGTATTTT
CDR3aa: CASSLAGVDADTQYF

v_gene: TRBV18
abundance: .
d_gene: .
j_gene: TRBJ1-4
CDR3nt: TGTGCCAGCTCGTACTCGGAGGATGAAAAACTGTTTTTT
CDR3aa: CASSYSEDEKLFF

v_gene: TRBV11-3
abundance: .
d_gene: .
j_gene: TRBJ1-1
CDR3nt: TGTGCCAGCAGCTTAGGGCTGAACACTGAAGCTTTCTTT
CDR3aa: CASSLGLNTEAFF

v_gene: TRBV4-3
abundance: .
d_gene: .
j_gene: TRBJ2-3
CDR3nt: TGCGCCAGCAGCCAAGTTAGGAGGCTGACAGATACGCAGTATTTT
CDR3aa: CASSQVRRLTDTQYF

v_gene: TRBV6-5
abundance: .
d_gene: TRBD1
j_gene: TRBJ1-2
CDR3nt: TGTGCCAGCACCGAGGGACAGTACTATGGCTACACCTTC
CDR3aa: CASTEGQYYGYTF

v_gene: TRBV6-2/TRBV6-3
abundance: .
d_gene: TRBD2
j_gene: TRBJ2-1
CDR3nt: TGTGCCAGCAGTTCTCCGGACGCCGGGAGGGAGTTCTTC
CDR3aa: CASSSPDAGREFF

v_gene: TRBV10-3
abundance: .
d_gene: .
j_gene: TRBJ1-3
CDR3nt: TGTGCCACCAACACGGCAGCGGGCTTGGAAGGAAACACCATATATTTT
CDR3aa: CATNTAAGLEGNTIYF

v_gene: TRBV10-1
abundance: .
d_gene: .
j_gene: TRBJ1-4
CDR3nt: TGCGCCAGCAGTGAGTCCCGCTTGGGAGCAACTAATGAAAAACTGTTTTTT
CDR3aa: CASSESRLGATNEKLFF

v_gene: TRBV28
abundance: .
d_gene: .
j_gene: TRBJ2-7
CDR3nt: TGTGCCAGCAGGGCTACAGAGCCCTCCTACGAGCAGTACTTC
CDR3aa: CASRATEPSYEQYF

v_gene: TRBV9
abundance: .
d_gene: .
j_gene: TRBJ2-3
CDR3nt: TGTGCCAGCAGCGAGAGGGGGGGGGCACCAGATACGCAGTATTTT
CDR3aa: CASSERGGAPDTQYF

v_gene: TRBV2
abundance: .
d_gene: .
j_gene: TRBJ1-1
CDR3nt: TGTGCCAGCAGATCGGAAGCGACCCAAGAAGCTTTCTTT
CDR3aa: CASRSEATQEAFF

v_gene: TRBV19
abundance: few
d_gene: .
j_gene: TRBJ1-5
CDR3nt: TGTGCCAGTAGTATAAACCCGGGAGGGGGTTACTCTAGCAATCAGCCCCAGCATTTT
CDR3aa: CASSINPGGGYSSNQPQHF

v_gene: TRBV2
abundance: .
d_gene: TRBD2
j_gene: TRBJ2-1
CDR3nt: TGTGCCAGCAGTGTTTGGGCGTTAACGGGACTAGCGGTCAATGAGCAGTTCTTC
CDR3aa: CASSVWALTGLAVNEQFF

v_gene: TRBV29-1
abundance: .
d_gene: .
j_gene: TRBJ1-2
CDR3nt: TGCAGCGTTGAAGTCGGGAACTATGGCTACACCTTC
CDR3aa: CSVEVGNYGYTF

v_gene: TRBV25-1
abundance: .
d_gene: .
j_gene: TRBJ1-5
CDR3nt: TGTGCCAGCAGTGAATGGAGCAGCTCTCAGCCCCAGCATTTT
CDR3aa: CASSEWSSSQPQHF

v_gene: TRBV19
abundance: .
d_gene: .
j_gene: TRBJ2-2
CDR3nt: TGTGCCAGTAGTGGGGCGGGGATGAACACCGGGGAGCTGTTTTTT
CDR3aa: CASSGAGMNTGELFF

v_gene: TRBV5-1
abundance: .
d_gene: .
j_gene: TRBJ2-3
CDR3nt: TGCGCCAGCAGCTCGAGCCCGTCCACAGATACGCAGTATTTT
CDR3aa: CASSSSPSTDTQYF

v_gene: TRBV5-4
abundance: .
d_gene: TRBD2
j_gene: TRBJ2-3
CDR3nt: TGTGCCAGCAGCCCCCGGGAGGGTGCCACAGATACGCAGTATTTT
CDR3aa: CASSPREGATDTQYF

v_gene: TRBV6-1
abundance: .
d_gene: TRBD2
j_gene: TRBJ2-3
CDR3nt: TGTGCCAGCAGTGAAGGCAGCCTAGCGGGGGGGCGGTTAGGGTATTTT
CDR3aa: CASSEGSLAGGRLGYF

v_gene: TRBV9
abundance: .
d_gene: .
j_gene: TRBJ2-2
CDR3nt: TGTGCCAGCAGGGGGCCCGGGGAGCTGTTTTTT
CDR3aa: CASRGPGELFF

v_gene: TRBV6-4
abundance: .
d_gene: TRBD1
j_gene: TRBJ1-2
CDR3nt: TGTGCCAGCAGACCGGGACAGGGGGCGACTGGCTACACCTTC
CDR3aa: CASRPGQGATGYTF

v_gene: TRBV4-2
abundance: .
d_gene: .
j_gene: TRBJ1-6
CDR3nt: TGTGCCAGCAGCCAAGAGCGGGTTAGTAATTCACCCCTCCACTTT
CDR3aa: CASSQERVSNSPLHF

v_gene: TRBV24-1
abundance: .
d_gene: TRBD1
j_gene: TRBJ1-5
CDR3nt: TGTGCCACCAGTGACACGGGACAGGGCAATCAGCCCCAGCATTTT
CDR3aa: CATSDTGQGNQPQHF

v_gene: TRBV9
abundance: .
d_gene: TRBD2
j_gene: TRBJ2-2
CDR3nt: TGTGCCAGCAGCATAGGGACTAGCGGGAGGACCGGGGAGCTGTTTTTT
CDR3aa: CASSIGTSGRTGELFF

v_gene: TRBV27
abundance: .
d_gene: TRBD1
j_gene: TRBJ1-2
CDR3nt: TGTGCCAGCAGTGGACAGGGGGAGGGGGGCTACACCTTC
CDR3aa: CASSGQGEGGYTF

v_gene: TRBV6-5
abundance: .
d_gene: TRBD1
j_gene: TRBJ1-1
CDR3nt: TGTGCCAGCAGTTACCGCACCGGGACAGCGAACACTGAAGCTTTCTTT
CDR3aa: CASSYRTGTANTEAFF

v_gene: TRBV27
abundance: .
d_gene: TRBD2
j_gene: TRBJ2-3
CDR3nt: TGTGCCAGCAGTTGGGATCCGCCGGGACTAGCGGGGGGCAAAGATACGCAGTATTTT
CDR3aa: CASSWDPPGLAGGKDTQYF

v_gene: TRBV6-5
abundance: .
d_gene: .
j_gene: TRBJ2-6
CDR3nt: TGTGCCAGCAGCTCCGGGTCTGCTGGGGCCAACGTCCTGACTTTC
CDR3aa: CASSSGSAGANVLTF

v_gene: TRBV30
abundance: .
d_gene: .
j_gene: TRBJ2-1
CDR3nt: TGTGCCTCGAGAGGGGGGGGGATAAATGAGCAGTTCTTC
CDR3aa: CASRGGGINEQFF

v_gene: TRBV7-9
abundance: once
d_gene: .
j_gene: TRBJ2-1
CDR3nt: TGTGCCAGCAGCTCTCTTAGCAATGAGCAGTTCTTC
CDR3aa: CASSSLSNEQFF

v_gene: TRBV9
abundance: few
d_gene: TRBD2
j_gene: TRBJ2-3
CDR3nt: TGTGCCAGCAGCGTAGCCGGACTAGCGGGGTCAGATACGCAGTATTTT
CDR3aa: CASSVAGLAGSDTQYF

v_gene: TRBV5-5
abundance: once
d_gene: TRBD1
j_gene: TRBJ1-2
CDR3nt: TGTGCCAGCAGCCCCTCGGGACAGGGATTTAACTATGGCTACACCTTC
CDR3aa: CASSPSGQGFNYGYTF

v_gene: TRBV10-1
abundance: .
d_gene: TRBD2
j_gene: TRBJ2-5
CDR3nt: TGCGCCAGCAGTGATCTAGCGGGGGGACAAGAGACCCAGTACTTC
CDR3aa: CASSDLAGGQETQYF

v_gene: TRBV12-5
abundance: .
d_gene: TRBD1
j_gene: TRBJ1-2
CDR3nt: TGTGCTAGTGCCTTGGGACAGGACTATGGCTACACCTTC
CDR3aa: CASALGQDYGYTF

v_gene: TRBV7-9
abundance: .
d_gene: .
j_gene: TRBJ2-3
CDR3nt: TGTGCCAGCAGCTTAGATTCTAGCACAGATACGCAGTATTTT
CDR3aa: CASSLDSSTDTQYF

v_gene: TRBV4-1
abundance: few
d_gene: .
j_gene: TRBJ2-7
CDR3nt: TGCGCCAGCAGCCAAGACCCGGGGATACAAAGCTACGAGCAGTACTTC
CDR3aa: CASSQDPGIQSYEQYF

v_gene: TRBV9
abundance: .
d_gene: TRBD2
j_gene: TRBJ2-1
CDR3nt: TGTGCCAGCAGCGTAATTAGCGGGGGCAATGAGCAGTTCTTC
CDR3aa: CASSVISGGNEQFF

v_gene: TRBV28
abundance: .
d_gene: .
j_gene: TRBJ2-7
CDR3nt: TGTGCCAGCATTCTCTCTTTGCGGGGAAGAAACTACGAGCAGTACTTC
CDR3aa: CASILSLRGRNYEQYF

v_gene: TRBV27
abundance: .
d_gene: .
j_gene: TRBJ2-7
CDR3nt: TGTGCCAGCAGTTTAGAACACAGGGATTCCGGCTACGAGCAGTACTTC
CDR3aa: CASSLEHRDSGYEQYF